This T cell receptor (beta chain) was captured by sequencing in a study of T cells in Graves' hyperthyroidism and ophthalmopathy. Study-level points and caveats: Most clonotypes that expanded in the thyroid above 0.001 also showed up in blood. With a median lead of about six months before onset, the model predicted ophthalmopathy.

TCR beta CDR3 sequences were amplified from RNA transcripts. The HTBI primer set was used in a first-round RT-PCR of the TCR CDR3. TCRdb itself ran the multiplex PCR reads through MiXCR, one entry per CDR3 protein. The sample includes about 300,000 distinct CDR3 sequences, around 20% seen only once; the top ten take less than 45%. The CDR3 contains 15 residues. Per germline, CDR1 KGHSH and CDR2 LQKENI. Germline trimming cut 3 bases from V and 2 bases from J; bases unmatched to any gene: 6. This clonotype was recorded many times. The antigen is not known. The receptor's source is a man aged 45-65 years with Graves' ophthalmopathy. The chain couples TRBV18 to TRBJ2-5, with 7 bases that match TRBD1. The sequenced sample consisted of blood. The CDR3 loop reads CASSPRTGFQETQYF. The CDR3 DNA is TGTGCCAGCTCACCTAGGACAGGCTTTCAAGAGACCCAGTACTTC.